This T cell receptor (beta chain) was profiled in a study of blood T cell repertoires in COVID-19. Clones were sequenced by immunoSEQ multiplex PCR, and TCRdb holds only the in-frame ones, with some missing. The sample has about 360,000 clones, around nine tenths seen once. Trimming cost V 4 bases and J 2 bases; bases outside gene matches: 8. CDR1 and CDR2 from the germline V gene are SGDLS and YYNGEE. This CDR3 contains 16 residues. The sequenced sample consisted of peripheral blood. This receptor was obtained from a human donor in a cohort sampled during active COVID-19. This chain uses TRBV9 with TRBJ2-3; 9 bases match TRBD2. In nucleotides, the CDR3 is TGTGCCAGCAGCTACGAAAGCGGGGGGTTCACAGATACGCAGTATTTT. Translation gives CASSYESGGFTDTQYF.